This T cell receptor (beta chain) was sequenced during a study of blood T cell repertoires in COVID-19. The overall study: Samples of COVID-19 (acute and convalescent) were obtained from the United States, Italy and Spain.

In the source study's methods: Amplification from reference gene primers served as the basis for estimated nucleated cell counts. Using immunoSEQ multiplex PCR, the repertoire was profiled, and TCRdb retains in-frame clones only, with some absent. The V and J calls and the clone size are those of that table, but D and trimming were determined from the DNA. The data hold 100,000 to 150,000 clones, with roughly 84% observed a single time. The CDR3 totals 13 residues. Per the germline V gene, CDR1 is SQVTM and CDR2 is ANQGSEA. A word on this clone: At one end, the junction sequence differs from germline, possibly due to a read error.

This rearrangement joins TRBV29-1 to TRBJ2-5, with D possibly TRBD1 on 6 matching bases. Sequences were obtained from peripheral blood. The sequence was obtained from a man aged 60 to 75 with acute or convalescent COVID-19. The CDR3 sequence: CSVEKGGTREPHF. DNA for the CDR3: TGCAGCGTTGAAAAAGGGGGAACCCGCGAGCCCCACTTC. The full variable domain, rest sourced from reference TRBV29-1 and TRBJ2-5, is SAVISQKPSRDICQRGTSLTIQCQVDSQVTMMFWYRQQPGQSLTLIATANQGSEATYESGFVIDKFPISRPNLTFSTLTVSNMSPEDSSIYLCSVEKGGTREPHFGPGTRLLVL.